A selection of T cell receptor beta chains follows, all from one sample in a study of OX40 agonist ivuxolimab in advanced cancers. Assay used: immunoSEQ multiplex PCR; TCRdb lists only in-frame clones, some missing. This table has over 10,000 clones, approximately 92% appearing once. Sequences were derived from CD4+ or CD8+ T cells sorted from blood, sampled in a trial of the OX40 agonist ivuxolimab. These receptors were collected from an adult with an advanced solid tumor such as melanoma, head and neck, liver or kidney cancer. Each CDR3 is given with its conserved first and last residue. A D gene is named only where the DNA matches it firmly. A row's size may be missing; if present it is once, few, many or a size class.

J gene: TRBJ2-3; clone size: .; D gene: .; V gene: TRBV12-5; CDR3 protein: CASGLWGHTQYF; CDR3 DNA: TGTGCTAGTGGTTTGTGGGGCCATACGCAGTATTTT
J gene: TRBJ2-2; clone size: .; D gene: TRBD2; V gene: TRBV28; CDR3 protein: CASSLFLEAGGRRNTGELFF; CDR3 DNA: TGTGCCAGCAGTTTATTCCTTGAGGCGGGGGGGCGTCGGAACACCGGGGAGCTGTTTTTT
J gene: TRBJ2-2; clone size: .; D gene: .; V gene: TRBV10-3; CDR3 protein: CAISPEIFGGELFF; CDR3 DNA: TGTGCCATCAGTCCCGAGATCTTCGGCGGGGAGCTGTTTTTT
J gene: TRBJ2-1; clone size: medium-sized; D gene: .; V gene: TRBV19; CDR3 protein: CASSILSSYNEQFF; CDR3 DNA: TGTGCCAGTAGTATATTGAGCTCCTACAATGAGCAGTTCTTC
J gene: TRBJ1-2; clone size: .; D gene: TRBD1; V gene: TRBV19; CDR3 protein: CASSSTGGTFGGYTF; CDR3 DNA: TGTGCCAGTAGTTCGACAGGGGGCACCTTCGGTGGCTACACCTTC
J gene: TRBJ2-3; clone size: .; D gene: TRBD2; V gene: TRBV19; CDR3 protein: CASSFGLAGGYTDTQYF; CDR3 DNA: TGTGCCAGTAGTTTCGGACTAGCGGGAGGCTACACAGATACGCAGTATTTT
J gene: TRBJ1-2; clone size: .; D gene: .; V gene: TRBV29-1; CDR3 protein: CSVVSHPGYGYTF; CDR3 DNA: TGCAGCGTTGTCAGCCACCCCGGCTATGGCTACACCTTC
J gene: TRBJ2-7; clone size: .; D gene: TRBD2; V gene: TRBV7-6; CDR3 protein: CASSSLAGSYEQYF; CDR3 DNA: TGTGCCAGCAGCTCGTTAGCGGGGTCGTACGAGCAGTACTTC
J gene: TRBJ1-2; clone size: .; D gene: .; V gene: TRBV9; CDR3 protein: CASSVGGNYGYTF; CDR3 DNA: TGTGCCAGCAGCGTGGGGGGCAACTATGGCTACACCTTC
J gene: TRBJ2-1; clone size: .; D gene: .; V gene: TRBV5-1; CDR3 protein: CASTTSPYNEQFF; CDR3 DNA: TGCGCCAGCACCACTAGTCCCTACAATGAGCAGTTCTTC
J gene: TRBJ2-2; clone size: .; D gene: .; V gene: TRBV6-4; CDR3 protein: CASSDSAGNTGELFF; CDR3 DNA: TGTGCCAGCAGTGACTCGGCAGGGAACACCGGGGAGCTGTTTTTT
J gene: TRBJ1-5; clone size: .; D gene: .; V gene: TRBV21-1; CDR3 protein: CASSGREGQGANFVGNQPQHF; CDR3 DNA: TGTGCCAGCAGCGGTCGCGAGGGACAGGGGGCGAATTTTGTCGGCAATCAGCCCCAGCATTTT
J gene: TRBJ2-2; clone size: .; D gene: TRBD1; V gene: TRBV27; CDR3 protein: CASSSRDRGAGELFF; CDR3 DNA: TGTGCCAGCAGTAGCCGGGACAGGGGGGCCGGGGAGCTGTTTTTT
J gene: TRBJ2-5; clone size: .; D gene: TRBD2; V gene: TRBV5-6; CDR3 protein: CASSLIQAGLQETQYF; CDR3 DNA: TGTGCCAGCAGCTTGATCCAAGCGGGACTCCAAGAGACCCAGTACTTC
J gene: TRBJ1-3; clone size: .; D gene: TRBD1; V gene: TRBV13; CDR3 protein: CASSQTGGTRSGNTIYF; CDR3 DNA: TGTGCCAGCAGCCAAACAGGGGGTACACGCTCTGGAAACACCATATATTTT
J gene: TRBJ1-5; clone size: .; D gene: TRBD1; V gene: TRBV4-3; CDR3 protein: CASSQDRGYQPQHF; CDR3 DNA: TGCGCCAGCAGCCAAGACAGGGGGTATCAGCCCCAGCATTTT
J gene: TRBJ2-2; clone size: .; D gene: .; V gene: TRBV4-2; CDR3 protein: CASSHAQVTPDTGELFF; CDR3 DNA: TGTGCCAGCAGCCATGCACAGGTAACCCCAGACACCGGGGAGCTGTTTTTT
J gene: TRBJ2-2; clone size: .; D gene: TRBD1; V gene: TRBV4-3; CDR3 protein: CASSQDGTANTGELFF; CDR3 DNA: TGCGCCAGCAGCCAAGATGGGACAGCGAACACCGGGGAGCTGTTTTTT
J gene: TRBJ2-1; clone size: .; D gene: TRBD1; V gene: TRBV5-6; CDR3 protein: CASSTSGTGRKEQFF; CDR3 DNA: TGTGCCAGCAGCACCTCCGGGACAGGGCGAAAGGAGCAGTTCTTC
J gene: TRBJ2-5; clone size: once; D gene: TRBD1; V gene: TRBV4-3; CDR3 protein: CASSLGTGKQETQYF; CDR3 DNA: TGCGCCAGCAGCCTGGGGACAGGGAAACAAGAGACCCAGTACTTC
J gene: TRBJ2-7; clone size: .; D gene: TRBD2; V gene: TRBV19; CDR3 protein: CASSSGSHEQYF; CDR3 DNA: TGTGCCAGTTCCAGCGGGAGCCACGAGCAGTACTTC
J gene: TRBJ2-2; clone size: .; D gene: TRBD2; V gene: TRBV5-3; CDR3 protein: CARRYPGLAELPNTGELFF; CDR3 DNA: TGTGCCAGAAGGTACCCGGGACTAGCGGAGCTCCCTAACACCGGGGAGCTGTTTTTT
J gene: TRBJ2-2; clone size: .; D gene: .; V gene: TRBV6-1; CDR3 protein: CASSEGAVGTGELFF; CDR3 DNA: TGTGCCAGCAGTGAGGGGGCTGTGGGCACCGGGGAGCTGTTTTTT
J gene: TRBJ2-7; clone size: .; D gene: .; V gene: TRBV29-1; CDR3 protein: CSAIGGGSGEQYF; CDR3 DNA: TGCAGCGCTATAGGGGGAGGTTCGGGAGAGCAGTACTTC
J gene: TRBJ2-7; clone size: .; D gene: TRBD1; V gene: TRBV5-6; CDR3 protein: CASSFVGQGNEQYF; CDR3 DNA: TGTGCCAGCAGCTTCGTTGGACAGGGGAACGAGCAGTACTTC
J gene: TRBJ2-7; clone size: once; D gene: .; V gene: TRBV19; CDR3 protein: CASRDYKQAVREEQYF; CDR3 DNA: TGTGCCAGTCGTGATTATAAACAGGCCGTCCGGGAAGAGCAGTACTTC
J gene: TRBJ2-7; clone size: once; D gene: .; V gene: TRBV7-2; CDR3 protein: CASSLEGSDTYEQYF; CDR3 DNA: TGTGCCAGCAGCTTAGAGGGCAGTGATACCTACGAGCAGTACTTC
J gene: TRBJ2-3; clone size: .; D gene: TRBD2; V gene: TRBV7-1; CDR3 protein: CASSPDSGGTDTQYF; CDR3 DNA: TGTGCCAGCAGCCCTGATAGCGGGGGGACAGATACGCAGTATTTT
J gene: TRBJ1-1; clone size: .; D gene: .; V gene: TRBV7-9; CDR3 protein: CASSFEDTEAFF; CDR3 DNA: TGTGCCAGCAGCTTTGAGGACACTGAAGCTTTCTTT
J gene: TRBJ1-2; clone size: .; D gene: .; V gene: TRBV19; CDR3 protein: CASNRDGYTF; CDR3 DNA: TGTGCCAGTAACAGGGATGGCTACACCTTC
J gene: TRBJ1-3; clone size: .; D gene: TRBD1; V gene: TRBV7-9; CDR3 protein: CASSPIQTGTGGNTIYF; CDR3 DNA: TGTGCCAGCAGTCCGATTCAAACCGGGACAGGGGGAAACACCATATATTTT
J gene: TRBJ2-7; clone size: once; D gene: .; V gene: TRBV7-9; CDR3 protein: CASSFLEYEQYF; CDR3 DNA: TGTGCCAGCAGCTTTTTGGAGTACGAGCAGTACTTC
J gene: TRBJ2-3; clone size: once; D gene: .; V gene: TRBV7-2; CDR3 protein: CASRRDSTDTQYF; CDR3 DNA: TGTGCCAGCAGGCGGGATAGCACAGATACGCAGTATTTT
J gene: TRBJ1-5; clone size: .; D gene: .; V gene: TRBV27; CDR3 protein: CASSLSGNHQPQHF; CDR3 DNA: TGTGCCAGCAGTTTATCGGGGAACCATCAGCCCCAGCATTTT
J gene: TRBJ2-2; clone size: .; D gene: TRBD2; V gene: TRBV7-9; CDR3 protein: CASSATSANTGELFF; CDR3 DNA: TGTGCCAGCAGCGCGACTAGCGCAAACACCGGGGAGCTGTTTTTT
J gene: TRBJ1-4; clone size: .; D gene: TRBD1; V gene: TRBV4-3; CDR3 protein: CASSQYPGTGKLFF; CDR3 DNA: TGCGCCAGCAGCCAATACCCCGGGACAGGAAAACTGTTTTTT
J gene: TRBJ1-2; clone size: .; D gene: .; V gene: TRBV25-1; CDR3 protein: CASSEGGGVYYTF; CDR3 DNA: TGTGCCAGCAGTGAAGGGGGTGGGGTGTACTACACCTTC
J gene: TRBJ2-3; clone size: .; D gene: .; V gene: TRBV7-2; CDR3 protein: CASSPDSGGADTQYF; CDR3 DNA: TGTGCCAGCAGCCCGGACAGTGGAGGGGCAGATACGCAGTATTTT
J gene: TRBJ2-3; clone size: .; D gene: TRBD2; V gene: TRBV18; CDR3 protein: CASSPPLAGWGDTQYF; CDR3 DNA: TGTGCCAGCTCACCACCGCTAGCGGGGTGGGGAGATACGCAGTATTTT
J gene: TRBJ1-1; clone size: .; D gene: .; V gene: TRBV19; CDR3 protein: CASRSRGGLMNTEAFF; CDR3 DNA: TGTGCCAGTAGATCCCGGGGGGGCCTGATGAACACTGAAGCTTTCTTT
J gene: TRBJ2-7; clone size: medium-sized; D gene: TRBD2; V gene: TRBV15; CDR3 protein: CATSLFSGSYEQYF; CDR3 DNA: TGTGCCACCAGTTTATTTAGCGGGAGTTACGAGCAGTACTTC
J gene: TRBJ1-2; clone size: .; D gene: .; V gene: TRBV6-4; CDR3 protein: CASSRRADDYGYTF; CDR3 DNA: TGTGCCAGCAGTCGCCGGGCCGATGACTATGGCTACACCTTC
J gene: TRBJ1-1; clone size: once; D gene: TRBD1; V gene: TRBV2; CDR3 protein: CASLDREVIVNITEAFF; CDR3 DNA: TGTGCCAGCTTGGACAGGGAGGTTATAGTGAACATCACTGAAGCTTTCTTT
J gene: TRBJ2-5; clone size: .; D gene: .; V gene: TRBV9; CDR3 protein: CASSVADRRGETQYF; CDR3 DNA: TGTGCCAGCAGCGTAGCAGACAGGCGGGGGGAGACCCAGTACTTC
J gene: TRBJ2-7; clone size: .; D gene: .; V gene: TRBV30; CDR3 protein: CAWSDGATYEQYF; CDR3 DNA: TGTGCCTGGAGTGACGGAGCCACCTACGAGCAGTACTTC